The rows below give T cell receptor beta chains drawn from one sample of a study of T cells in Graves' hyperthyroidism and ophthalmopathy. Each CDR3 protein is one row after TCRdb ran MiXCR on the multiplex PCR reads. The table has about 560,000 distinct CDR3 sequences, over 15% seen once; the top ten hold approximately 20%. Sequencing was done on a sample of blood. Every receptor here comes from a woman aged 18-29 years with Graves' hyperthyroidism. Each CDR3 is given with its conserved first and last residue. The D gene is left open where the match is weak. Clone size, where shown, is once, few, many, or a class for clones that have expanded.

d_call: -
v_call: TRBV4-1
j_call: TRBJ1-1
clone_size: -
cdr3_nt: TGCGCCAGCAGCCAAGAAGGCCGAGGGTGGGGGAACACTGAAGCTTTCTTT
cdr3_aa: CASSQEGRGWGNTEAFF

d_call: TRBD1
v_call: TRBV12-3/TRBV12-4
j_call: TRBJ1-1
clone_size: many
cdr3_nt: TGTGCCAGCAGCCCGGACAGGGGTGGAACTGAAGCTTTCTTT
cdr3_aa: CASSPDRGGTEAFF

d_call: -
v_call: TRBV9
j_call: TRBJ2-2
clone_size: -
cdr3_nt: TGTGCCAGCAGCGTAGGAGGGCCCACCGGGGAGCTGTTTTTT
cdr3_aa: CASSVGGPTGELFF

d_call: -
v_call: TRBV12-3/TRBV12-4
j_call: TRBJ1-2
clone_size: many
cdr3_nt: TGTGCCAGCAGTGATACACAGGCGCACTATGGCTACACCTTC
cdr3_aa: CASSDTQAHYGYTF

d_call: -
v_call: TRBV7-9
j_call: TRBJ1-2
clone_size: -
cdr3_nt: TGTGCCAGCAGCCGGAGGGGGGGTATGGGCTACACCTTC
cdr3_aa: CASSRRGGMGYTF

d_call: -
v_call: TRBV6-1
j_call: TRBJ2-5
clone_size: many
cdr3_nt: TGTGCCAGCAGTGTAACGGGACAACAAGAGACCCAGTACTTC
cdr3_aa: CASSVTGQQETQYF

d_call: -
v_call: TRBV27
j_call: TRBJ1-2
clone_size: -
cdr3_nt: TGTGCCAGCAGTTTATCGGGCGGGGGGGGGCGCGGCTACACCTTC
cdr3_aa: CASSLSGGGGRGYTF

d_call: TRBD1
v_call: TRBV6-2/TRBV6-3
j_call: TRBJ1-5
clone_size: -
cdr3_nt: TGTGCCAGCAGTTACGACTTTCTAGTCAGGGGGAGGCAGCCCCAGCATTTT
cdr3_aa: CASSYDFLVRGRQPQHF

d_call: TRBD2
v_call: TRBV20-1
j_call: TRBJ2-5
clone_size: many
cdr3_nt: TGCAGTGCTAGAGTTGGGGGGGGGTTTCAAGAGACCCAGTACTTC
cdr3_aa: CSARVGGGFQETQYF

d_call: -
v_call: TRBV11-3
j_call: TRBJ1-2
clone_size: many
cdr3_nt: TGTGCCAGCAGCTTAGATAAATATTTAGGAGGAGCCAACTATGGCTACACCTTC
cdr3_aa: CASSLDKYLGGANYGYTF

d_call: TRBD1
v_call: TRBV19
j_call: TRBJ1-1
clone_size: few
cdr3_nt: TGTGCCAGTATTCCGAAGAACAGGGGGCCGAGAGGAACTGAAGCTTTCTTT
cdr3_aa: CASIPKNRGPRGTEAFF